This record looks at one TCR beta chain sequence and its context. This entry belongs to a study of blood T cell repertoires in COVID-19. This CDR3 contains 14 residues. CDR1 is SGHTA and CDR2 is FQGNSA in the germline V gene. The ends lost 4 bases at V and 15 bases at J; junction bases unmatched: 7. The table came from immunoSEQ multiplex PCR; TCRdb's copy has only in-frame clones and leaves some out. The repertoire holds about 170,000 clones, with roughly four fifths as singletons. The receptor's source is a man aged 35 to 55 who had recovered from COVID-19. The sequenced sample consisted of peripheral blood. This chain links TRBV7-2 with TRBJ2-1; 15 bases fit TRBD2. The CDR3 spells CASSSPGLAGGGFF. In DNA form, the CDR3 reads TGTGCCAGCAGCTCCCCGGGACTAGCGGGGGGAGGGTTCTTC.